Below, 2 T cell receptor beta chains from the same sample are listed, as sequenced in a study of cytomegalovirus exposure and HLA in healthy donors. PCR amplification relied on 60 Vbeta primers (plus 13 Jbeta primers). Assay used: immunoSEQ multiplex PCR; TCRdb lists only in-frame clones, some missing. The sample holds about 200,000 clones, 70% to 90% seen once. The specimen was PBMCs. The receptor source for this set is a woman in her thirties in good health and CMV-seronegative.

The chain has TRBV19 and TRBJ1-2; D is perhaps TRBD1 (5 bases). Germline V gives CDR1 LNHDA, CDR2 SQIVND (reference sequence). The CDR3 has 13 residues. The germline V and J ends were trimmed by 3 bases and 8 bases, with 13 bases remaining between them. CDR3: CASSILSGGGYTF. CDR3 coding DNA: TGTGCCAGTAGTATCCTTTCCGGGGGAGGCTACACCTTC.

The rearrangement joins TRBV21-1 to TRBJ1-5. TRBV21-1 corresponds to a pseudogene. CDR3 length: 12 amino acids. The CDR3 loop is CASSKVRQPQHF. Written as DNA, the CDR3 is TGTGCCAGCAGCAAAGTCCGTCAGCCCCAGCATTTT.